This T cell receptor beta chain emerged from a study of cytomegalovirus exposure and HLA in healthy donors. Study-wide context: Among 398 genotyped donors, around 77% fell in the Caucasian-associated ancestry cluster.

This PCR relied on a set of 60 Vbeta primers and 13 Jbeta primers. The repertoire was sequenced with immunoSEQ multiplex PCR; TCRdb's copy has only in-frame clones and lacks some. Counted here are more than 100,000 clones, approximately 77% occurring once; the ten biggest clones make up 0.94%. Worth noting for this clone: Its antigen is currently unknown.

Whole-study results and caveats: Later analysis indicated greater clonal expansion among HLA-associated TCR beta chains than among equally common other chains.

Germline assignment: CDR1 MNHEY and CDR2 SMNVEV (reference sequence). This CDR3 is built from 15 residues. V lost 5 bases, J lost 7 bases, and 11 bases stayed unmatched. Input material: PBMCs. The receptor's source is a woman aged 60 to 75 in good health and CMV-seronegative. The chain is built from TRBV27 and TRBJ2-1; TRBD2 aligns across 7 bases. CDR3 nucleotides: TGTGCCAGCAGTAAGTCGGCGGGAGCGGGGAATGAGCAGTTCTTC. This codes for CASSKSAGAGNEQFF.